These T cell receptor beta chains were read from a single sample in a study of early stage breast cancer tumors. Clones were read by immunoSEQ multiplex PCR, and TCRdb kept only the in-frame ones, dropping some. Of 60,000 to 75,000 clones in the sample, 65% to 85% were seen once. Material for sequencing was blood. These receptors were taken from a person aged 35-55 years with breast cancer. The CDR3 runs from the conserved cysteine through the conserved F or W. Fields, in order: J gene, V gene, clone size, CDR3 length, D gene, CDR3 DNA, CDR3 protein. D genes are given only for firm matches. Rows may omit the clone size; those that give it use once, few, many or a size class.

TRBJ2-6 TRBV9 once 16 - TGTGCCAGCAGCGTAGGCAGGGGAGATGGGGCCAACGTCCTGACTTTC CASSVGRGDGANVLTF
TRBJ1-4 TRBV27 - 16 TRBD1 TGTGCCAGCAGTCCCGACAGGGGAAGGCCTAATGAAAAACTGTTTTTT CASSPDRGRPNEKLFF
TRBJ1-1 TRBV28 - 15 - TGTGCCAGCAGTACCCTAATGGGAGCGAACACTGAAGCTTTCTTT CASSTLMGANTEAFF
TRBJ2-3 TRBV29-1 - 15 TRBD2 TGCAGCGTTGTAACCGGGACTAGCGGCACAGATACGCAGTATTTT CSVVTGTSGTDTQYF
TRBJ2-5 TRBV11-2 once 13 - TGTGCCAGCAGCCTGAATGGGGGGGAGACCCAGTACTTC CASSLNGGETQYF
TRBJ2-7 TRBV10-3 few 16 TRBD1 TGTGCCATCAGTGACCTGGGGACAGGACAAGTCTACGAGCAGTACTTC CAISDLGTGQVYEQYF
TRBJ1-1 TRBV6-5 - 14 TRBD1 TGTGCCAGCAGCCTTAGAGGGGGCCACACTGAAGCTTTCTTT CASSLRGGHTEAFF
TRBJ2-7 TRBV19 few 13 TRBD2 TGTGCCAGTAGTACGGGACTAATCCCCAAGCAGTACTTC CASSTGLIPKQYF
TRBJ1-3 TRBV28 - 18 TRBD1 TGTGCCAGCAGTCCGACTTCCAGGGGGCTAAGAGGTGGAAACACCATATATTTT CASSPTSRGLRGGNTIYF
TRBJ1-2 TRBV5-4 few 16 - TGTGCCAGCAGCTTGGATGCTGGGGGAAACCACTATGGCTACACCTTC CASSLDAGGNHYGYTF
TRBJ2-3 TRBV6-1 - 15 - TGTGCCAGCAGGGGATGGGGACCCGGCACAGATACGCAGTATTTT CASRGWGPGTDTQYF
TRBJ1-1 TRBV6-6 - 13 TRBD1 TGTGCCAGCAGCCGGACAGGGAACACTGAAGCTTTCTTT CASSRTGNTEAFF
TRBJ2-1 TRBV9 - 13 TRBD2 TGTGCCAGCTCGGTAGCGGGAGCATTTGAGCAGTTCTTC CASSVAGAFEQFF
TRBJ1-5 TRBV7-8 once 16 - TGTGCCAGCAGCCTGGGACCTTTGGGAGCCAATCAGCCCCAGCATTTT CASSLGPLGANQPQHF
TRBJ1-3 TRBV18 - 13 - TGTGCCAGCTCACCAGAAACTGGAAACACCATATATTTT CASSPETGNTIYF
TRBJ1-1 TRBV19 few 15 - TGTGCCAGTAGTATCACATGGAGAATGAACACTGAAGCTTTCTTT CASSITWRMNTEAFF
TRBJ1-2 TRBV10-2 few 12 - TGCGCCAGCAGTGGAGAAGGGGTAGGCTACACCTTC CASSGEGVGYTF
TRBJ1-5 TRBV27 once 15 - TGTGCCAGCAGTTTACAACCTTATAGCAATCAGCCCCAGCATTTT CASSLQPYSNQPQHF
TRBJ2-7 TRBV5-1 - 14 TRBD1 TGCGCCAGCAGCACGGGACAGGGGGGGAACGAGCAGTACTTC CASSTGQGGNEQYF
TRBJ2-7 TRBV6-1 - 13 TRBD2 TGTGCCAGTACACTAGCGGGAGTCGAAGAGCAGTACTTC CASTLAGVEEQYF
TRBJ2-1 TRBV7-3 - 15 TRBD2 TGTGCCAGCAGCTTACCAGGACTAGCCGGTAATGAGCAGTTCTTC CASSLPGLAGNEQFF
TRBJ2-1 TRBV10-1 - 15 - TGCGCCAGCAGTGAGGGGACCTTCCCCGCGGATGAGCAGTTCTTC CASSEGTFPADEQFF
TRBJ1-5 TRBV30 - 15 - TGTGCCTGGACAGCGGGTGGATATAGCAATCAGCCCCAGCATTTT CAWTAGGYSNQPQHF
TRBJ2-2 TRBV4-2 - 19 TRBD2 TGTGCCAGCAGCCAAACCCGGGGGACTAGCGGGAGGGCCAGCGGGGAGCTGTTTTTT CASSQTRGTSGRASGELFF
TRBJ1-4 TRBV5-3 - 17 TRBD1 TGTGCCAGAAGCTCTGAAAATGGACAGGGCCCTAATGAAAAACTGTTTTTT CARSSENGQGPNEKLFF
TRBJ1-2 TRBV6-5 few 14 TRBD1 TGTGCCAGCAGGTCCAACAGGGGTGGATATGGCTACACCTTC CASRSNRGGYGYTF
TRBJ1-5 TRBV2 - 15 - TGTGCCAGCAGTGAATTGACGCAGGGTAATCAGCCCCAGCATTTT CASSELTQGNQPQHF
TRBJ2-5 TRBV18 - 13 TRBD1 TGTGCCAGCTCATTCGGACAGGAAGAGACCCAGTACTTC CASSFGQEETQYF
TRBJ1-1 TRBV29-1 - 14 - TGCAGCGTTGTCCCGGGGGGGACGAACACTGAAGCTTTCTTT CSVVPGGTNTEAFF
TRBJ2-7 TRBV28 - 13 - TGTGCCAGCAGTCCGGGATTCTCCTACGAGCAGTACTTC CASSPGFSYEQYF
TRBJ2-1 TRBV7-3 - 13 - TGTGCCAGCAGCCAACTAGTCTACAATGAGCAGTTCTTC CASSQLVYNEQFF
TRBJ1-5 TRBV7-9 - 16 TRBD1 TGTGCCAGCAGCATCACAGGGGGCGCGGGGAATCAGCCCCAGCATTTT CASSITGGAGNQPQHF
TRBJ1-1 TRBV7-9 - 14 - TGTGCCAGCAGCCCTGGCGGGGTGAACACTGAAGCTTTCTTT CASSPGGVNTEAFF
TRBJ1-1 TRBV29-1 - 12 TRBD1 TGCAGCGTTGCCAGGGGGCGGACTGAAGCTTTCTTT CSVARGRTEAFF
TRBJ1-1 TRBV5-8 few 16 - TGTGCCAGCAGCTGGACAGCCTTAGAGGTGTACACTGAAGCTTTCTTT CASSWTALEVYTEAFF
TRBJ1-4 TRBV2 - 13 - TGTGCCAGCTCGGGAACAGAAGATGAAAAACTGTTTTTT CASSGTEDEKLFF
TRBJ2-1 TRBV6-5 - 15 - TGTGCCAGCAGGCTAAAGGGTGGCGCCAACAATGAGCAGTTCTTC CASRLKGGANNEQFF
TRBJ1-1 TRBV19 few 16 - TGTGCCAGTAGTGGTTTTCGAGGTAACGGGGGCACTGAAGCTTTCTTT CASSGFRGNGGTEAFF
TRBJ2-3 TRBV10-3 - 18 TRBD1 TGTGCCATCCTGAACCCGGGACAGGGGGGATTCAGCACAGATACGCAGTATTTT CAILNPGQGGFSTDTQYF
TRBJ1-1 TRBV28 once 13 - TGTGCCAGCAGTTTGAGAGTGAACACTGAAGCTTTCTTT CASSLRVNTEAFF
TRBJ1-2 TRBV27 - 16 - TGTGCCAGCAGCCCTAACCTGGCAGTTAAATTCAATGGCTACACCTTC CASSPNLAVKFNGYTF
TRBJ1-5 TRBV7-9 - 13 - TGTGCCAGCAGTCCGAGGGAAGCTCAGCCCCAGCATTTT CASSPREAQPQHF
TRBJ1-2 TRBV14 - 15 TRBD1 TGTGCCAGCAGCCCGACTTGGACAGGGGAAGGTGGCTACACCTTC CASSPTWTGEGGYTF